A single sample gave rise to the 21 T cell receptor beta chains below, sequenced in a study of CD8+CD57+ T cells in acquired aplastic anemia. Genomic DNA, the template, was used for profiling of the TCR beta VDJ and CDR3. TCRdb processed the reads anew with MiXCR; each CDR3 protein has one entry. The sample comprises 400,000 to 600,000 distinct CDR3 sequences, about a third of which are singletons, and 0.82% rests with the top ten. Sequencing was done on patients that had shown CD8+CD57+ cell expansion by flow cytometry. Material for sequencing was sorted CD4+, CD8+, or CD8+CD57+ T cells (not recorded which) from PBMCs. These receptors were obtained from a human donor with aplastic anemia.

The chain joins TRBV29-1 to TRBJ1-6, with TRBD1 identical over 7 bases. Looked up from germline, CDR1 is SQVTM and CDR2 is ANQGSEA. V lost 6 bases, J lost 7 bases, and 6 bases stayed unmatched. CDR3 size: 13 residues. The chain's CDR3 is CSVTTGTNSPLHF. CDR3 nucleotide sequence: TGCAGCGTGACGACAGGGACGAATTCACCCCTCCACTTT.

This clonotype was seen repeatedly, ten times or more. This chain uses TRBV20-1 with TRBJ2-7, with D tentatively TRBD2 (6 bases). V was shortened by 6 bases and J by 3 bases, with 15 bases between the two germline ends. This CDR3 has 13 amino acids. Germline V CDR1 and CDR2: DFQATT, SNEGSKA (reference sequence). Here the CDR3 reads CSALGLPYYEQYF. CDR3 in DNA: TGCAGTGCGCTCGGACTACCCTACTACGAGCAGTACTTC.

Points on this clonotype: The junction and the germline gene differ at one end; a read error may be behind it. This sequence joins TRBV29-1 and TRBJ1-1; 8 bases match TRBD1. Germline lookup yields CDR1 SQVTM and CDR2 ANQGSEA. CDR3 length equals 16 residues. CDR3 region: CAWNPSGGQDRSEAFF. The CDR3 DNA sequence: TGTGCCTGGAATCCCAGCGGGGGACAGGATCGGAGTGAAGCTTTCTTT.

This clonotype showed up many times. The chain uses TRBV29-1 and TRBJ2-2; TRBD1 matches at 7 bases. Germline-derived CDR1 and CDR2 are SQVTM and ANQGSEA. The CDR3 length is 14 residues. Germline trimming cut 5 bases from V and 2 bases from J; bases unmatched to any gene: 5. CDR3 coding DNA: TGCAGCGTTTACAGGGGTGTCAACACCGGGGAGCTGTTTTTT. Protein: CSVYRGVNTGELFF.

In this sample, this clonotype turned up once. This rearrangement joins TRBV10-3 to TRBJ1-6; 9 bases match TRBD1. CDR3 length: 15 residues. Trimming at V came to 6 bases and at J to 13 bases, leaving 13 bases not matched to a gene. The germline V gene has CDR1 ENHRY and CDR2 SYGVKD. CDR3 loop: CAIRKGQGNGVPLHF. The DNA for the CDR3 is TGTGCCATCAGGAAGGGACAGGGAAACGGCGTGCCCCTCCACTTT.

The chain links TRBV20-1 to TRBJ2-1; possibly TRBD1 for D (6 bases). Trimming took off 3 bases at V and 0 bases at J, with 12 bases between the two ends. Germline CDR1 is DFQATT and CDR2 is SNEGSKA (reference sequence). The CDR3 contains 15 residues. DNA of the CDR3: TGCAGTGCTAGCTCCGGGACACCCTCCTACAATGAGCAGTTCTTC. Encoded protein: CSASSGTPSYNEQFF.

CDR3: CASSLLAGDTTDTQYF. CDR3 sequence (DNA): TGTGCCAGCAGCTTACTAGCGGGGGACACTACAGATACGCAGTATTTT. The V gene is TRBV11-1, the J gene TRBJ2-3, with 10 bases aligning to TRBD2. Germline V gene data show CDR1 as SGHAT and CDR2 as FQDESV (reference sequence). V lost 2 bases to trimming and J lost 3 bases; unmatched junction nucleotides: 5. The CDR3 has 16 amino acids.

A word on this clonotype: The conserved phenylalanine or tryptophan is not found at the CDR3 terminus, so this likely reflects a read error. The chain uses TRBV2 and TRBJ1-2; 11 nucleotides line up with TRBD1. The germline gives CDR1 SNHLY, CDR2 FYNNEI. Trimming cost V 7 bases and J 8 bases; bases outside gene matches: 9. The CDR3 runs to 14 residues. The chain's CDR3 is CASKLDRGPEGYTS. CDR3 sequence (DNA): TGTGCCAGCAAACTGGACAGGGGGCCGGAAGGCTACACCTCC.

This clonotype was seen at least ten times. The J gene is TRBJ2-7, the V gene TRBV14; 9 positions agree with TRBD1. V shed 2 bases and J 7 bases; nucleotides not matched to a gene: 9. The CDR3 is made up of 15 amino acids. Germline V gene data show CDR1 as SGHDN and CDR2 as FVKESK. CDR3 sequence: CASSQRTGAVSEQYF. The CDR3 coding sequence is TGTGCCAGCAGCCAACGGACAGGGGCGGTCTCTGAGCAGTACTTC.

This clonotype has at least ten counts. This chain joins TRBV15 and TRBJ2-3; no clear D gene. The germline gives CDR1 LNHNV, CDR2 YYDKDF (reference sequence). This CDR3 is 17 amino acids long. Trimming took 2 bases from V and 2 from J, leaving 17 bases between them. CDR3 loop: CATSRLLDSEHTDTQYF. The CDR3 bases are TGTGCCACCAGCAGACTCCTTGATTCCGAACACACAGATACGCAGTATTTT.

This clonotype was recorded many times. The chain couples TRBV2 to TRBJ1-6, with a tentative D call TRBD1 (5 bases). Per germline, CDR1 SNHLY and CDR2 FYNNEI. This CDR3 comprises 14 residues. The V end was cut by 3 bases, the J end by 10 bases, with 13 bases between. The CDR3 loop is CASSDIQGLSPLHF. DNA of the CDR3: TGTGCCAGCAGTGACATCCAGGGTTTGTCACCCCTCCACTTT. The full variable domain, completed using reference TRBV2 and TRBJ1-6, is EPEVTQTPSHQVTQMGQEVILRCVPISNHLYFYWYRQILGQKVEFLVSFYNNEISEKSEIFDDQFSVERPDGSNFTLKIRSTKLEDSAMYFCASSDIQGLSPLHFGNGTRLTVT.

The V gene is TRBV25-1, the J gene TRBJ2-1; 10 bases agree with TRBD1. The CDR3 sequence is 14 residues long. In germline, CDR1 is MGHDK, CDR2 SYGVNS. After removal of 4 bases from V and 9 bases from J, the junction contained 6 bases not matched to a gene. The DNA of the CDR3 is TGTGCCAGCAGTGCCGGGACAGGGGTGGCTGAGCAGTTCTTC. Protein sequence: CASSAGTGVAEQFF.

There are a few counts of this clonotype. J is TRBJ2-7 and V is TRBV30, with a tentative D call TRBD1 (6 bases). Germline CDR1 is GTSNPN and CDR2 is SVGIG (reference sequence). The length of the CDR3 is 13 residues. The V end lost 8 bases, the J end lost 7 bases, and 21 bases lay between the germline ends. The CDR3: CARTEQGSREQYF. For the CDR3, the DNA is TGTGCCCGTACCGAACAGGGCTCTCGTGAGCAGTACTTC. Using reference TRBV30 and TRBJ2-7 for the parts outside the CDR3, the full variable domain is SQTIHQWPATLVQPVGSPLSLECTVEGTSNPNLYWYRQAAGRGLQLLFYSVGIGQISSEVPQNLSASRPQDRQFILSSKKLLLSDSGFYLCARTEQGSREQYFGPGTRLTVT.

This clonotype appeared many times. The chain couples TRBV19 to TRBJ2-7, with TRBD1 matching over 7 bases. Trimming took 4 bases from V and 0 from J; bases not matched to a gene: 6. The CDR3 runs 15 residues. Germline CDR1 LNHDA, CDR2 SQIVND (reference sequence). CDR3 residues: CASSTSRGSSYEQYF. DNA for the CDR3: TGTGCCAGTAGTACCTCCAGGGGGAGCTCCTACGAGCAGTACTTC. Using reference TRBV19 and TRBJ2-7 for the parts outside the CDR3, the full variable domain is DGGITQSPKYLFRKEGQNVTLSCEQNLNHDAMYWYRQDPGQGLRLIYYSQIVNDFQKGDIAEGYSVSREKKESFPLTVTSAQKNPTAFYLCASSTSRGSSYEQYFGPGTRLTVT.

The chain has TRBV7-9 and TRBJ1-4; 7 bases align to TRBD1. V was pared by 4 bases and J by 7 bases, with 9 bases of the junction left unmatched. In germline, CDR1 is SEHNR, CDR2 FQNEAQ (reference sequence). This CDR3 comprises 15 residues. CDR3 protein: CASSSWDSFFEKLFF. The CDR3 nucleotides are TGTGCCAGCAGCTCCTGGGACAGCTTCTTTGAAAAACTGTTTTTT.

The rearrangement uses TRBV30 and TRBJ2-7; 7 positions agree with TRBD1. Germline values: CDR1 GTSNPN, CDR2 SVGIG (reference sequence). V gave up 3 bases and J gave up 3 bases; unmatched junction bases: 11. CDR3 length: 15 amino acids. CDR3 nucleotide sequence: TGTGCCTGGAGCGTCCACAGGGGAAGGCGCTACGAGCAGTACTTC. Its translation is CAWSVHRGRRYEQYF.

This clonotype was found once. A read error may produce the germline difference seen at one junction end. The chain carries TRBV2 and TRBJ1-1; 7 positions agree with TRBD1. CDR3 length: 14 amino acids. The germline V gene encodes CDR1 SNHLY and CDR2 FYNNEI. CDR3 coding DNA: TGTGCCAACAGTGTCAGGGGGGCTGACACTGAAGCTTTCTTT. The encoded protein is CANSVRGADTEAFF.

This clonotype was found many times. The CDR3 reads CASSLAGMTDTQYF. As DNA, the CDR3 is TGTGCCAGCAGCTTGGCAGGAATGACAGATACGCAGTATTTT. The V gene is TRBV5-5, the J gene TRBJ2-3; D is unresolved. Trimming took 0 bases from V and 3 from J, leaving 8 bases between them. CDR1 and CDR2 (germline): SGHKS, YYEKEE (reference sequence). The CDR3 consists of 14 residues. The variable domain in full, completed from reference TRBV5-5 and TRBJ2-3, reads DAGVTQSPTHLIKTRGQQVTLRCSPISGHKSVSWYQQVLGQGPQFIFQYYEKEERGRGNFPDRFSARQFPNYSSELNVNALLLGDSALYLCASSLAGMTDTQYFGPGTRLTVL.

This clonotype came up many times. V usage is TRBV2 and J usage is TRBJ1-1, with D possibly TRBD1 on 5 matching bases. This CDR3 is built from 15 residues. The V gene lost 4 bases and the J gene lost 4 bases, with 16 bases spanning the gap. CDR1 SNHLY and CDR2 FYNNEI come from the germline V gene. The CDR3 DNA sequence: TGTGCCAGCAGTGGGGTCCCTGGGGCGGGCACTGAAGCTTTCTTT. Protein product: CASSGVPGAGTEAFF.

The V and J genes are TRBV10-3 and TRBJ1-5; D is uncertain. Germline CDR1 and CDR2: ENHRY and SYGVKD. This CDR3 spans 13 amino acids. Trimming took off 5 bases at V and 4 bases at J, with 9 bases between the two ends. The CDR3 DNA follows: TGTGCCATCAGTTACGCGGAGAATCAGCCCCAGCATTTT. It translates to CAISYAENQPQHF.

The V call is TRBV20-1, the J call TRBJ1-4, with 7 bases identical to TRBD1. Germline lookup yields CDR1 DFQATT and CDR2 SNEGSKA (reference sequence). This CDR3 region has 14 residues. V gave up 6 bases and J gave up 0 bases; unmatched junction bases: 4. The DNA of the CDR3 is TGCAGTGCGACGCAGGGGGCAACTAATGAAAAACTGTTTTTT. Encoded protein: CSATQGATNEKLFF.